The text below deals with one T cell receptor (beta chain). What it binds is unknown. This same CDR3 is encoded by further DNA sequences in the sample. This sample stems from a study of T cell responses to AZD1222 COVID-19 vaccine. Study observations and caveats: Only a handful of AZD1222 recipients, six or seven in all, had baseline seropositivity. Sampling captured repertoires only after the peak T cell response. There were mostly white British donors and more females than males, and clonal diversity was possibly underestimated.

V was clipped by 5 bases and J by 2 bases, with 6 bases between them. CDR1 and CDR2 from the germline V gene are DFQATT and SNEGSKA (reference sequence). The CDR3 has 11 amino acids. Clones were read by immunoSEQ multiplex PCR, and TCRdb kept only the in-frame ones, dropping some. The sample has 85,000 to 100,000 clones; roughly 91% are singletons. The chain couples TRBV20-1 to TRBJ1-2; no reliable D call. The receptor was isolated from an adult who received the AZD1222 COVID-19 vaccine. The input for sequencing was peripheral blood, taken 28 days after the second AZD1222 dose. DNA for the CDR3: TGCAGTGCTCGGGAAAACTATGGCTACACCTTC. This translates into CSARENYGYTF.